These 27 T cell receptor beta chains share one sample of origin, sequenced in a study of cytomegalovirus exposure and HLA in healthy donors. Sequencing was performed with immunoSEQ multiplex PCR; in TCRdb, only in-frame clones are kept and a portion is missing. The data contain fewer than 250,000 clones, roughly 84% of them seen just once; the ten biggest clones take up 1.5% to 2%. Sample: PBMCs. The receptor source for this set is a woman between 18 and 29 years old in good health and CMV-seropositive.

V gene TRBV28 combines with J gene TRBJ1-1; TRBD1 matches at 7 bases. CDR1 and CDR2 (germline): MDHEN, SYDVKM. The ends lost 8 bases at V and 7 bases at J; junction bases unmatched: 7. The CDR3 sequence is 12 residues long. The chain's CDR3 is CASGRQGGEAFF. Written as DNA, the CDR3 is TGTGCCAGCGGGAGACAGGGAGGTGAAGCTTTCTTT.

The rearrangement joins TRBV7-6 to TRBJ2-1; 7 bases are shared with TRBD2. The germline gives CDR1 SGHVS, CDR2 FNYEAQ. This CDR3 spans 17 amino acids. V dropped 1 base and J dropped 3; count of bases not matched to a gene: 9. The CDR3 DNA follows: TGTGCCAGCAGCTTAGAACAGGCGGGACTAATCTACAATGAGCAGTTCTTC. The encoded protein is CASSLEQAGLIYNEQFF.

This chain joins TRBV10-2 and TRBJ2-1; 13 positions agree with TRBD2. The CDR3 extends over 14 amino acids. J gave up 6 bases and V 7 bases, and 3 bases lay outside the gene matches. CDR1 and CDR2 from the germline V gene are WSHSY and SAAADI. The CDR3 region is CASTGLAGANEQFF. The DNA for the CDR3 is TGCGCCAGCACTGGACTAGCGGGAGCCAATGAGCAGTTCTTC.

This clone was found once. CDR3: CAWSEWGGRTEAFF. In DNA form, the CDR3 reads TGTGCCTGGAGTGAATGGGGGGGTAGAACTGAAGCTTTCTTT. V is TRBV30 and J is TRBJ1-1; a weak D match, TRBD1 (5 bases). CDR1 is GTSNPN, CDR2 SVGIG, per germline (reference sequence). V was trimmed by 1 base and J by 5 bases, leaving 14 bases between them. The CDR3 extends over 14 amino acids.

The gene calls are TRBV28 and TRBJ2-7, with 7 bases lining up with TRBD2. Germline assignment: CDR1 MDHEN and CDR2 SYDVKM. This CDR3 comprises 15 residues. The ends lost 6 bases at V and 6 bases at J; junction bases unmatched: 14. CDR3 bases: TGTGCCAGCAGCCCCGCCGGGAGGAGAAGCGCCGAGCAGTACTTC. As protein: CASSPAGRRSAEQYF.

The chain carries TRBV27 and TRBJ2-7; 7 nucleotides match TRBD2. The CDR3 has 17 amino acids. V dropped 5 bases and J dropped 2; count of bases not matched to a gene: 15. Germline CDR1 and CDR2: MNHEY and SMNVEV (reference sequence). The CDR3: CASSPPRREGGTYEQYF. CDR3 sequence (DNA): TGTGCCAGCAGTCCACCGAGGAGGGAGGGAGGGACCTACGAGCAGTACTTC.

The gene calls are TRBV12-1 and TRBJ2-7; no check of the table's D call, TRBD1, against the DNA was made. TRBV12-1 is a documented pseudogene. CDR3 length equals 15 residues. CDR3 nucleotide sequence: TGTGCCAGCAGCCTGCTCGAGACAGGGGTTTACGAGCAGTACTTC. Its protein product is CASSLLETGVYEQYF.

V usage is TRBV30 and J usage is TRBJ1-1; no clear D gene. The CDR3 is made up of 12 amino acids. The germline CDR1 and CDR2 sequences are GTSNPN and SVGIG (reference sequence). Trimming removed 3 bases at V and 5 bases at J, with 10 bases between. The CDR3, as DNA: TGTGCCTGGAGCGAGGTCCCTACTGAAGCTTTCTTT. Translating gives CAWSEVPTEAFF.

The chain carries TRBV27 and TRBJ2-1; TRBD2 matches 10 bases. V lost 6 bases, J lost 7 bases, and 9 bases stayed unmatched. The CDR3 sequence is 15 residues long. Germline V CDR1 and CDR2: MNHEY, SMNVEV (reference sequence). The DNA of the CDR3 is TGTGCCAGCAGCCCCCTAGCGGGAGTTCGGAATGAGCAGTTCTTC. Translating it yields CASSPLAGVRNEQFF.

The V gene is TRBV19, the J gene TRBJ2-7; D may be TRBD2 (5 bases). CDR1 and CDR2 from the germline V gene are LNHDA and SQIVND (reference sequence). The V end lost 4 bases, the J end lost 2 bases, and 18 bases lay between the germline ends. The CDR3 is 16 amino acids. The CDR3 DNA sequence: TGTGCCAGTAGTAAGGCGCTGGTCGGGGTAACCTACGAGCAGTACTTC. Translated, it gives CASSKALVGVTYEQYF.

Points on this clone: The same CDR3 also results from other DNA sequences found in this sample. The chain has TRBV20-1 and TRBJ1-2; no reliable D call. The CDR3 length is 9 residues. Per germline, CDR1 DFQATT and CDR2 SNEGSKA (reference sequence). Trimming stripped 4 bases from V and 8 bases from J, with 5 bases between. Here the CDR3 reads CSATGGYTF. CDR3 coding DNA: TGCAGTGCTACGGGGGGCTACACCTTC.

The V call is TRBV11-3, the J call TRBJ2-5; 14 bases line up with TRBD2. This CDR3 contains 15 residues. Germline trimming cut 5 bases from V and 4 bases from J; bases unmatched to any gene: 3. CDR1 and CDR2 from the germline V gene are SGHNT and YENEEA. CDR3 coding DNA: TGTGCCAGCAGCCAGACTAGCGGGAGGGGAGAGACCCAGTACTTC. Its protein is CASSQTSGRGETQYF.

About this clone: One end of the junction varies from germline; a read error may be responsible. CDR3 region: CATGRDELGQYF. CDR3 sequence (DNA): TGTGCCACCGGCAGAGATGAACTCGGGCAGTACTTC. The V call is TRBV15, the J call TRBJ2-7, with D unresolved. The CDR3 loop spans 12 amino acids. From germline, CDR1 is LNHNV and CDR2 YYDKDF (reference sequence).

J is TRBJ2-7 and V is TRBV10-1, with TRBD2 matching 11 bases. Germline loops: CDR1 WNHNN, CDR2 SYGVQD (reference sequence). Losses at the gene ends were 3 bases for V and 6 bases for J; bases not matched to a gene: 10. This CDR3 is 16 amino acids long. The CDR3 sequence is CASSEHSGRAPVEQYF. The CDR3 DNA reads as TGCGCCAGCAGTGAACATAGCGGGAGGGCCCCTGTCGAGCAGTACTTC.

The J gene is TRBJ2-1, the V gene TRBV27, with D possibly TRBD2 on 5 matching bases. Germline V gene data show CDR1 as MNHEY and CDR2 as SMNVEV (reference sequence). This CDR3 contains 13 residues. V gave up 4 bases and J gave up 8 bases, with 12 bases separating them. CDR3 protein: CASSSRGRHEQFF. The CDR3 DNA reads TGTGCCAGCAGTTCTCGGGGTCGGCATGAGCAGTTCTTC.

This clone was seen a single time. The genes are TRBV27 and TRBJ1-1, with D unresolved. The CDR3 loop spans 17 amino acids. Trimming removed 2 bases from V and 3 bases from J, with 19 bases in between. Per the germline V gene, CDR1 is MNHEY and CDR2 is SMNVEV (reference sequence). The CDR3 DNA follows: TGTGCCAGCAGTTTAAAGGGAGGGTCGGCCAGGTACACTGAAGCTTTCTTT. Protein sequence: CASSLKGGSARYTEAFF.

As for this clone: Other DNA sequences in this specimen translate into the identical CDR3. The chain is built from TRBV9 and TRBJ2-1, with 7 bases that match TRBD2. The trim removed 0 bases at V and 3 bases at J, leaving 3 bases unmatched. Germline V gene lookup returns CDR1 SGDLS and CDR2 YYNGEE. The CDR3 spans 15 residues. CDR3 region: CASSVGGRGYNEQFF. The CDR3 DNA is TGTGCCAGCAGCGTAGGAGGGAGGGGCTACAATGAGCAGTTCTTC.

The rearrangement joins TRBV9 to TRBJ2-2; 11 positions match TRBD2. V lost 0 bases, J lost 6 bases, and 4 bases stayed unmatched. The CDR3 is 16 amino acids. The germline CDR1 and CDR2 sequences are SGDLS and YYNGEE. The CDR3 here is CASSVESSGRPGELFF. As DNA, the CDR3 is TGTGCCAGCAGCGTAGAGTCTAGCGGGAGGCCCGGGGAGCTGTTTTTT.

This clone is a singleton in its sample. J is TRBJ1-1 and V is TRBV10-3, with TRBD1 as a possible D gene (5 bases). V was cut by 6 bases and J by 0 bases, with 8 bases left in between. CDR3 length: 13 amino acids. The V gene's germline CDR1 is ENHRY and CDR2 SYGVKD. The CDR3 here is CAIRRQLNTEAFF. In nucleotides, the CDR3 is TGTGCCATCAGAAGACAGCTGAACACTGAAGCTTTCTTT.

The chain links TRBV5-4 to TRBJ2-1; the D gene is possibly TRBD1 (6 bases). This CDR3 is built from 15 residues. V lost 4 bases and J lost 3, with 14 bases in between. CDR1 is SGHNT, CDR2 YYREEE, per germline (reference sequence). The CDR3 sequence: CASSPLRGIYNEQFF. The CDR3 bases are TGTGCCAGCAGCCCCCTGAGGGGGATCTACAATGAGCAGTTCTTC.

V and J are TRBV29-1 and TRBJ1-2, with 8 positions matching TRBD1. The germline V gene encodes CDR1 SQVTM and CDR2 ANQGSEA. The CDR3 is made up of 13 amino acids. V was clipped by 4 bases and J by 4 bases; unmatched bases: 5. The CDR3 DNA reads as TGCAGCGTTGCAGGGGGCGCGAGCTATGGCTACACCTTC. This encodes CSVAGGASYGYTF.

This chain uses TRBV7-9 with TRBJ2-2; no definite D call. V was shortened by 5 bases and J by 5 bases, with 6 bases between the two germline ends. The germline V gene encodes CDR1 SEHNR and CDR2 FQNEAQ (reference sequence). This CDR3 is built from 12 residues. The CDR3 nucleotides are TGTGCCAGCAGCCCACGGACCGGGGAGCTGTTTTTT. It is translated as CASSPRTGELFF.

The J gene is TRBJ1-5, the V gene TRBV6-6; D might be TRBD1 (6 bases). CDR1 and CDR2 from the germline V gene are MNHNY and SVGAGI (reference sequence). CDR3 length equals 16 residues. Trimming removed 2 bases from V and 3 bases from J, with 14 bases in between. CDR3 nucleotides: TGTGCCAGCAGTTACCGGGGACACCCCATCAATCAGCCCCAGCATTTT. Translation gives CASSYRGHPINQPQHF.

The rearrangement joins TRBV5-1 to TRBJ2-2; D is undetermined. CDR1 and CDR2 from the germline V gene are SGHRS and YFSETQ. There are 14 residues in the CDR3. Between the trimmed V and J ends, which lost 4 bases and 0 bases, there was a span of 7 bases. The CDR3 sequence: CASSLQANTGELFF. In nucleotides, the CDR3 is TGCGCCAGCAGCCTGCAGGCGAACACCGGGGAGCTGTTTTTT. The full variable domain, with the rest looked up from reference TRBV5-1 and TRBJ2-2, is KAGVTQTPRYLIKTRGQQVTLSCSPISGHRSVSWYQQTPGQGLQFLFEYFSETQRNKGNFPGRFSGRQFSNSRSEMNVSTLELGDSALYLCASSLQANTGELFFGEGSRLTVL.

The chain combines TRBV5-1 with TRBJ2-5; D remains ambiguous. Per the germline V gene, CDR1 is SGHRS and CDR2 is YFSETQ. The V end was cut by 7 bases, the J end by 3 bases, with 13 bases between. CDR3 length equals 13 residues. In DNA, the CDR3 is TGCGCCAGCTGTTCGAGAAGTGAAGAGACCCAGTACTTC. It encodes CASCSRSEETQYF.

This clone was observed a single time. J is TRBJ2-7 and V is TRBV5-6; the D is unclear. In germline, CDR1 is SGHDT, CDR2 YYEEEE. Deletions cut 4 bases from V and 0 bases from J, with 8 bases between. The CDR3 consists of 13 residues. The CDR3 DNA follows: TGTGCCAGCAGCGTCCTCCTCTCCTACGAGCAGTACTTC. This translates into CASSVLLSYEQYF.

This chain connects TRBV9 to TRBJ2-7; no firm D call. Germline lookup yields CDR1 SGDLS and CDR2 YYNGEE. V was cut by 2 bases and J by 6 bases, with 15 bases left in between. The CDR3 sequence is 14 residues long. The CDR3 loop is CASSVAPLASEQYF. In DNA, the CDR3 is TGTGCCAGCAGCGTGGCACCGTTAGCTTCCGAGCAGTACTTC.